This T cell receptor beta chain originates from a study of T-cell reconstitution after alpha-beta-depleted transplantation in children. The study, taken as a whole, reports: Two months or so post-transplant, alpha-beta T cells reportedly derived from several hundred expanded graft clones. Counts and diversity of T cells one year after transplant came mostly from newly produced T cells.

The CDR3 is 15 residues long. CDR1 is MGHRA, CDR2 YSYEKL, per germline. The J segment lost 6 bases and the V segment lost 1 base, leaving 9 bases of the junction unmatched. This clonotype was detected only a few times. Its antigen is undetermined. Unique molecular identifiers featured in how the TCRbeta library was prepared. TCRdb passed the PCR reads through MiXCR, listing each CDR3 protein once. The data contain roughly 670,000 distinct CDR3 sequences, around 13% of them seen just once; the ten biggest clones take up around 0.8%. This specimen was PBMCs, taken before TCRalphabeta/CD19-depleted stem cell transplant. V gene TRBV4-1 combines with J gene TRBJ2-7; TRBD2 matches at 7 bases. The receptor's source is a girl aged 2 to 9 with congenital amegakaryocytic thrombocytopenia, due to receive a stem cell transplant. The CDR3 here is CASSQGGGSSREQYF. CDR3 DNA: TGCGCCAGCAGCCAAGGGGGCGGGAGTAGTCGCGAGCAGTACTTC.